These 9 T cell receptor beta chains were all obtained from the same sample, sequenced in a study of cytomegalovirus exposure and HLA in healthy donors. This PCR relied on a set of 60 Vbeta primers and 13 Jbeta primers. Libraries were prepared by immunoSEQ multiplex PCR; TCRdb keeps only in-frame clonotypes and omits some of them. The sample shows 150,000 to 200,000 clones, around 75% of them seen only once. Sequencing was done on a sample of PBMCs. The source of these receptors is a woman aged 40-49 years in good health and CMV-seropositive.

The genes are TRBV28 and TRBJ2-1, with D possibly TRBD1 on 5 matching bases. Germline V gene sequence: CDR1 MDHEN, CDR2 SYDVKM. The CDR3 contains 15 residues. V was pared by 1 base and J by 8 bases, with 15 bases between. The CDR3 here is CASSLSVRGWDEQFF. CDR3 nucleotides: TGTGCCAGCAGTTTATCCGTAAGGGGATGGGATGAGCAGTTCTTC.

Here the CDR3 reads CASSLDRASSYNEQFF. The CDR3 nucleotides read TGCGCCAGCAGCCTAGACAGGGCAAGCTCCTACAATGAGCAGTTCTTC. This chain connects TRBV5-1 to TRBJ2-1, with 7 bases that match TRBD1. The CDR3 extends over 16 amino acids. CDR1 SGHRS and CDR2 YFSETQ come from the germline V gene. V shed 4 bases and J 0 bases; nucleotides not matched to a gene: 7. Full variable domain (outside the CDR3, taken from reference TRBV5-1 and TRBJ2-1): KAGVTQTPRYLIKTRGQQVTLSCSPISGHRSVSWYQQTPGQGLQFLFEYFSETQRNKGNFPGRFSGRQFSNSRSEMNVSTLELGDSALYLCASSLDRASSYNEQFFGPGTRLTVL.

The chain links TRBV4-1 to TRBJ1-2; no definite D call. V gave up 4 bases and J gave up 4 bases, with 10 bases separating them. The germline V gene has CDR1 MGHRA and CDR2 YSYEKL. This CDR3 comprises 13 residues. The DNA of the CDR3 is TGCGCCAGCAGCCCCGGACTGACCTATGGCTACACCTTC. Translated: CASSPGLTYGYTF.

J is TRBJ1-4 and V is TRBV6-1; 10 bases match TRBD1. The V segment lost 0 bases and the J segment 0 bases; nucleotides outside the gene matches: 7. The CDR3 is made up of 19 amino acids. Germline CDR1 and CDR2: MNHNS and SASEGT. CDR3: CASSEARTGGRATNEKLFF. In DNA form, the CDR3 reads TGTGCCAGCAGTGAAGCAAGGACAGGGGGAAGAGCAACTAATGAAAAACTGTTTTTT.

The chain links TRBV6-1 to TRBJ2-5; D is perhaps TRBD2 (5 bases). V was trimmed by 6 bases and J by 5 bases, leaving 10 bases between them. This CDR3 spans 12 amino acids. CDR1 is MNHNS, CDR2 SASEGT, per germline. In DNA form, the CDR3 reads TGTGCCAGCAGCCAAGCGGAGGAGACCCAGTACTTC. Residues: CASSQAEETQYF.

The chain is built from TRBV29-1 and TRBJ2-7, with TRBD1 matching 7 bases. This CDR3 contains 13 residues. Germline loops: CDR1 SQVTM, CDR2 ANQGSEA. V gave up 6 bases and J gave up 3 bases; unmatched junction bases: 8. The CDR3 region is CSVSPTGDYEQYF. The CDR3 DNA sequence: TGCAGCGTCTCACCTACAGGGGACTACGAGCAGTACTTC.

The chain has TRBV28 and TRBJ2-5, with D perhaps matching TRBD1 (5 bases). The germline CDR1 and CDR2 sequences are MDHEN and SYDVKM. The V end was cut by 2 bases, the J end by 0 bases, with 7 bases between. CDR3 length equals 14 residues. CDR3 sequence reads: CASSLDSYQETQYF. Here the CDR3 DNA reads TGTGCCAGCAGTTTAGACAGCTACCAAGAGACCCAGTACTTC. Filled out from reference TRBV28 and TRBJ2-5, the complete variable domain reads DVKVTQSSRYLVKRTGEKVFLECVQDMDHENMFWYRQDPGLGLRLIYFSYDVKMKEKGDIPEGYSVSREKKERFSLILESASTNQTSMYLCASSLDSYQETQYFGPGTRLLVL.

Comment on this clone: The sample carries other DNA sequences with the same CDR3. The chain uses TRBV5-1 and TRBJ2-1; D is possibly TRBD2 (5 bases). This CDR3 has 15 amino acids. V gave up 0 bases and J gave up 0 bases, with 7 bases separating them. The V gene's germline CDR1 is SGHRS and CDR2 YFSETQ. CDR3 DNA sequence: TGCGCCAGCAGCTTGGGCGGAGGCTCCTACAATGAGCAGTTCTTC. It yields the protein CASSLGGGSYNEQFF.

The CDR3 nucleotides read TGTGCCAGCTCACCATCGGGGGGGCTCAGTAGCTACACCTTC. It encodes CASSPSGGLSSYTF. The chain links TRBV18 to TRBJ1-2; maybe TRBD1 (6 bases). The germline gives CDR1 KGHSH, CDR2 LQKENI. The CDR3 is made up of 14 amino acids. Trimming took 2 bases from V and 9 from J, leaving 16 bases between them.